Below, one TCR beta chain is given with its context. Its binding antigen is unknown. Base qualities are not at hand, and no much larger clone is one base apart. The immunoSEQ kit was used, according to the manufacturer's recommendations, to generate TCR beta libraries from genomic DNA. To prepare libraries, a first multiplex PCR with proprietary primers was run, followed by a second PCR that added unique barcodes, and a bead cleanup was done after each round. A kit-provided positive control reaction and a negative control reaction were included in every sample batch. The final libraries were assessed on an Agilent 4200 TapeStation D1000 ScreenTape, pooled by volume, and quantified by qPCR. An Illumina NextSeq500 fitted with a MidOutput 150-cycle cartridge performed the sequencing, running 156 Read1 cycles and 15 Index1 cycles with the kit's custom primers. The pooled library was loaded at 0.95 to 1 pM with about 21% PhiX control spiked in. The original pipeline was this. The vendor-processed data were analyzed in R, and a clonotype was defined as all T cells that share the same CDR3 nucleotide sequence. For clone abundance analyses, frequencies were normalized to the 10,000 most abundant clones in each sample. Public T cell clones, averaging fewer than five per sample, were removed before analysis. Tumor-enriched and baseline blood-enriched clonotypes were defined by at least a 32-fold difference in abundance between compartments. A beta-binomial differential abundance model was used to identify clonotypes that expanded or contracted between blood time points. Tumor-blood repertoire similarity was measured with the Baroni-Urbani and Buser coefficient, and groups were compared using two-tailed Wilcoxon tests in R. Entries here come from immuneACCESS through TCRdb and include only in-frame sequences with V and J called. Some clones fail to appear in such tables; in the studies checked, an unresolved V gene covers under half of the shortfall, and the cause of the remainder is unknown. The V and J calls and clone size were taken over from that table, and D and trimming were inferred from the DNA. This sample gives roughly 150,000 clones in total; about 87% of them show up just once. The top ten clonotypes cover around 4.4% of the sample.

Trimming takes 1 base off V and 6 bases off J; junction bases not matched to a gene: 10. CDR1 GTSNPN and CDR2 SVGIG are derived from the germline V gene (reference sequence). Measured from the cysteine to the phenylalanine, the CDR3 is 15 residues long. The DNA shown is the 45-base CDR3, in frame from base 1. The time point label here, explained by the study, means: baseline pretreatment blood. The treatment or condition tag for this specimen amounts to: 15 Gy SBRT to primary tumor, nephrectomy 4 weeks later. To follow tumor-enriched clonotypes, serial peripheral blood was collected from radiation-treated patients at baseline and at 2 weeks and 4 weeks after SBRT. Every patient's renal cell carcinoma showed clear cell pathology. Genomic DNA for TCR sequencing was prepared using the QIAamp DNA Blood Mini Kit (Qiagen). The analyses included just those samples that passed every quality control check.

This record comes from a study of radiation and T cells in renal cell carcinoma (dated by TCRdb to about 2020). As for the study more broadly: The samples were drawn from a clinical trial, where primary renal cell carcinomas were treated with 15 Gy of stereotactic body radiation therapy and then removed by nephrectomy 4 weeks afterward. Across all 55 or so samples, 4,016,671 unique CDR3 nucleotide sequences encoding roughly 2.7 million unique CDR3 amino acid sequences were identified. A total of around 53 samples underwent TCR beta sequencing, made up of some 26 tumors and about 27 peripheral blood samples.

General study outcomes and caveats: An increase in top tumor clonotypes in blood was observed from baseline to 2 weeks post-radiation, followed by contraction by 4 weeks, which was taken to suggest transient expansion of tumor-resident clones. Because no pretreatment tumor biopsies were available, whether clonotypes were present in the tumor at baseline could not be determined. Because the trial had a single-armed design, the trial could not examine how radiation dose or scheduling affected the TCR repertoire. Blood repertoire dynamics were not followed beyond 4 weeks after treatment.

The chain was built from TRBV30 and TRBJ1-2; 8 bases in the middle match TRBD1. This material consisted of blood, taken from a patient whose treatment included radiotherapy and nephrectomy. The TCR sequence derives from a woman aged 70-85 years with renal cell carcinoma. This receptor has the CDR3 CAWSEPGRTGNGYTF. The DNA sequence reads TGTGCCTGGAGTGAGCCAGGAAGGACAGGGAATGGCTACACCTTC. Where the CDR3 stops, the reference TRBV30 and TRBJ1-2 genes take over; the full variable domain is SQTIHQWPATLVQPVGSPLSLECTVEGTSNPNLYWYRQAAGRGLQLLFYSVGIGQISSEVPQNLSASRPQDRQFILSSKKLLLSDSGFYLCAWSEPGRTGNGYTFGSGTRLTVV.